The entry that follows covers one T cell receptor (beta chain) sequence. What antigen it recognizes has not been identified. Base qualities are missing; no much larger clone stands one base away. The CDR3 has 16 amino acids, counting the end cysteine and phenylalanine. The entry retains the CDR3 DNA only, 48 bases that are in frame from base 1. The germline V gene supplies CDR1 SQVTM and CDR2 ANQGSEA. Relative to germline, V is missing 5 bases and J is missing 4 bases, with 15 bases of the junction outside any gene match. These data belong to a study of T cells after yellow fever vaccination (dated by TCRdb to between 2018 and 2021). The study in broad terms: The SMART-Seq v4 Ultra Low Input RNA kit was used to prepare libraries from fractions with low cell numbers. To follow T-cell clones before and after both primary and booster YFV17D yellow fever vaccination, bulk TCR alpha and beta repertoires underwent longitudinal sequencing. The cohort comprised two healthy male donors, one aged 18 to 30 and one aged 30 to 40 years. Blood was collected at multiple timepoints before and after primary and secondary immunization, and bulk PBMC replicates and cell subsets were isolated.

Overall results and qualifications from the work: A small share of clonotypes occurred in both CD4 and CD8 compartments, likely arising from convergent recombination. Only two donors were included in the study, so the extent to which the findings can be generalized is limited. Compared with the primary T-cell response, the secondary T-cell response was faster but weaker, reaching its peak on day 5 rather than on day 15. Computational filtering was required because FACS-sorted repertoires could contain abundant contaminating clonotypes from the bulk population. Most clones expanded after primary vaccination were re-detected after the booster (almost 98% of CD4 and around 88% of CD8), suggesting broad memory maintenance.

Taken with the paper, the label for treatment or condition translates to: live attenuated yellow fever vaccine strain. At every blood-draw timepoint, two biological replicates of bulk PBMCs were collected. PBMCs were isolated from peripheral blood using a standard Ficoll-Paque protocol. TriZol was used to extract RNA from bulk PBMCs, CD4 and CD8 fractions, and dextramer-positive and dextramer-negative fractions. TCR cDNA was synthesized by 5'RACE template switching, through which a universal primer site and unique molecular identifiers were introduced. Priming of cDNA synthesis was performed from both the TCR alpha and TCR beta constant segments. Two PCR steps were used to amplify libraries, with sample barcodes and sequencing adapters being added in the second step. Libraries were sequenced on Illumina HiSeq 2500 (2x100 bp) or NovaSeq (2x150 bp). Regarding the original processing steps: MIGEC handled demultiplexing of reads and collapsing into UMI consensus sequences, while MiXCR performed V(D)J alignment. Vaccine-responding clonotypes were defined with edgeR using replicate PBMC samples, requiring FDR below 0.01 and a log2 fold change above 5 up to day 15. Bulk clonotypes were assigned CD4 or CD8 identity according to which sequenced CD4 or CD8 repertoire held them at higher abundance. The public reads were quality trimmed at Q25 with fastp and then assembled into clones with MiXCR by TCRdb, keeping productive beta chains. A single entry per CDR3 protein holds the most common genes and DNA from its merged rows. Here the V and J calls rest on TCRdb's processing, not on the authors' analysis. The sample yields just under 600,000 distinct CDR3 sequences; 13% were counted once. Of the sample, 11% to 15% is held by the ten largest clones.

The sample in question was PBMCs, obtained on the day of the yellow fever booster vaccination. Here the chain combines TRBV29-1 and TRBJ1-2; 8 central nucleotides agree with TRBD1. The clonotype was recovered from a man younger than 40 who received the YFV17D yellow fever vaccine. DNA sequence: TGCAGCGTTCTAAGACAGGGGAGAGGCCTCCTCTATGGCTACACCTTC. Translation gives CSVLRQGRGLLYGYTF.